The 11 T cell receptor beta chains below come from one sample, sequenced in a study of cytomegalovirus exposure and HLA in healthy donors. The PCR was carried out with 60 Vbeta primers and 13 Jbeta primers. The table came from immunoSEQ multiplex PCR; TCRdb's copy has only in-frame clones and leaves some out. The repertoire has about 120,000 clones, 55% to 75% of them found once; the top ten carry roughly 8.2%. The sample comprised PBMCs. The receptors derive from a woman in her thirties or forties in good health and CMV-seropositive.

The genes are TRBV6-1 and TRBJ2-7; no clear D gene. Trimming removed 10 bases from V and 0 bases from J, with 19 bases in between. CDR1 is MNHNS, CDR2 SASEGT, per germline. The CDR3 sequence is 15 residues long. The CDR3 loop reads CATSPPQPLSYEQYF. CDR3 bases: TGTGCCACTAGTCCGCCTCAGCCTCTCTCCTACGAGCAGTACTTC.

The rearrangement uses TRBV6-5 and TRBJ2-7; 8 bases fit TRBD2. This CDR3 contains 12 residues. V gave up 8 bases and J gave up 7 bases; unmatched junction bases: 7. Germline CDR1 MNHEY, CDR2 SVGAGI. The CDR3, as DNA: TGTGCCAGCCGGGGGGGGGTCTGGGAGCAGTACTTC. Translation: CASRGGVWEQYF.

This clone was seen only a few times. The chain couples TRBV5-1 to TRBJ1-1; no clear D. The CDR3 extends over 13 amino acids. In germline, CDR1 is SGHRS, CDR2 YFSETQ. Trimming removed 2 bases at V and 6 bases at J, with 11 bases between. The CDR3 loop is CASSFFGSAEAFF. The CDR3 coding sequence is TGCGCCAGCAGCTTTTTCGGGTCCGCTGAAGCTTTCTTT.

Only a few counts were recorded for this clone. The chain couples TRBV5-1 to TRBJ2-1, with TRBD2 matching 9 bases. With 1 base clipped from V and 10 bases from J, the junction kept 6 bases outside the gene matches. CDR3 size: 14 residues. Germline assignment: CDR1 SGHRS and CDR2 YFSETQ. The DNA for the CDR3 is TGCGCCAGCAGCTTGATCGGACTAGCGAGCGAGCAGTTCTTC. This encodes CASSLIGLASEQFF. The full variable domain, in which reference TRBV5-1 and TRBJ2-1 provide the parts outside the CDR3, is KAGVTQTPRYLIKTRGQQVTLSCSPISGHRSVSWYQQTPGQGLQFLFEYFSETQRNKGNFPGRFSGRQFSNSRSEMNVSTLELGDSALYLCASSLIGLASEQFFGPGTRLTVL.

The chain carries TRBV27 and TRBJ1-2; no clear D. The germline V gene encodes CDR1 MNHEY and CDR2 SMNVEV (reference sequence). The CDR3 totals 13 residues. V was cut by 4 bases and J by 0 bases, with 6 bases left in between. CDR3 sequence reads: CASSSNANYGYTF. The CDR3 DNA reads as TGTGCCAGCAGTTCTAACGCTAACTATGGCTACACCTTC.

This clone was seen a handful of times. CDR3 DNA: TGTGCCAGCAGTCGAGGACAACAATATAGCAATCAGCCCCAGCATTTT. This sequence encodes CASSRGQQYSNQPQHF. This chain links TRBV7-9 with TRBJ1-5, with D perhaps TRBD1 (5 bases). The CDR3 spans 16 residues. Germline assignment: CDR1 SEHNR and CDR2 FQNEAQ (reference sequence). V lost 6 bases to trimming and J lost 0 bases, with 15 bases between them.

The chain couples TRBV5-4 to TRBJ2-1; 13 nucleotides agree with TRBD2. The germline CDR1 and CDR2 sequences are SGHNT and YYREEE (reference sequence). Trimming at V came to 0 bases and at J to 9 bases, leaving 6 bases not matched to a gene. The CDR3 length is 16 residues. The CDR3 region is CASSLALAGGRGEQFF. CDR3 nucleotide sequence: TGTGCCAGCAGCTTGGCACTAGCGGGGGGGCGGGGTGAGCAGTTCTTC.

The chain employs TRBV9 and TRBJ2-5; 13 bases align to TRBD2. CDR3 length equals 16 residues. Germline CDR1 and CDR2: SGDLS and YYNGEE. After removal of 3 bases from V and 4 bases from J, the junction contained 6 bases not matched to a gene. CDR3 protein: CASSADGLAGAETQYF. DNA of the CDR3: TGTGCCAGCAGCGCAGACGGACTAGCGGGGGCAGAGACCCAGTACTTC.

This clone turned up a few times. The chain links TRBV4-2 to TRBJ1-2; D remains ambiguous. V gave up 0 bases and J gave up 1 base, with 12 bases separating them. Germline V gene data show CDR1 as LGHNA and CDR2 as YNFKEQ. This CDR3 has 16 residues. CDR3 residues: CASSQEDAGLNYGYTF. For the CDR3, the DNA is TGTGCCAGCAGCCAAGAAGACGCAGGCCTTAACTATGGCTACACCTTC.

The V call is TRBV11-3, the J call TRBJ2-3; a weak D match, TRBD2 (6 bases). V was shortened by 5 bases and J by 1 base, with 7 bases between the two germline ends. CDR3 length: 13 amino acids. Germline V gene lookup returns CDR1 SGHNT and CDR2 YENEEA. The CDR3 DNA is TGTGCCAGCAGCCAGCGGGGCACAGATACGCAGTATTTT. Amino acid sequence: CASSQRGTDTQYF. The full variable domain, with the rest looked up from reference TRBV11-3 and TRBJ2-3, is EAGVVQSPRYKIIEKKQPVAFWCNPISGHNTLYWYLQNLGQGPELLIRYENEEAVDDSQLPKDRFSAERLKGVDSTLKIQPAELGDSAVYLCASSQRGTDTQYFGPGTRLTVL.

The J gene is TRBJ1-1, the V gene TRBV7-2, with 7 bases fitting TRBD1. In germline, CDR1 is SGHTA, CDR2 FQGNSA. This CDR3 is 15 amino acids long. The ends lost 4 bases at V and 5 bases at J; junction bases unmatched: 10. The CDR3 region is CASSSSRGVKTEAFF. The CDR3 region has the DNA TGTGCCAGCAGCTCCAGCAGGGGGGTTAAGACTGAAGCTTTCTTT. Full variable domain (outside the CDR3, taken from reference TRBV7-2 and TRBJ1-1): GAGVSQSPSNKVTEKGKDVELRCDPISGHTALYWYRQSLGQGLEFLIYFQGNSAPDKSGLPSDRFSAERTGGSVSTLTIQRTQQEDSAVYLCASSSSRGVKTEAFFGQGTRLTVV.